This entry describes one T cell receptor (beta chain). Its antigen is still unknown. The PCR made use of 60 Vbeta and 13 Jbeta primers. Profiling relied on immunoSEQ multiplex PCR, and the TCRdb table lists in-frame clones only, not all of them. Of over 90,000 clones in the sample, almost 80% were seen once. Germline CDR1 and CDR2: MDHEN and SYDVKM. V lost 3 bases and J lost 7; bases outside the gene matches: 5. There are 16 residues in the CDR3. This cohort consisted of healthy bone marrow donors. The data are from a study of cytomegalovirus exposure and HLA in healthy donors. Whole-study findings and limits: TCR sequences were mostly rare, though some public TCRs occurred in many donors. Previous analysis showed most TCR beta V segments were productive about 87% or about 30% of the time. Three CMV-associated chains proved CMV antigen-specific in vitro.

The sample consisted of PBMCs. This clonotype was sampled from a man in his fifties or sixties in good health and CMV-seropositive. V usage is TRBV28 and J usage is TRBJ1-6, with 11 bases that match TRBD1. The CDR3 bases are TGTGCCAGCAGTTTTCGGGGACAGGGGGGAAATTCACCCCTCCACTTT. It translates to CASSFRGQGGNSPLHF.